This T cell receptor (beta chain) was identified in a study of cytomegalovirus exposure and HLA in healthy donors. The PCR ran on 60 Vbeta and 13 Jbeta primers. Only in-frame clones appear in the TCRdb table, and some are missing; sequencing was by immunoSEQ multiplex PCR. The sample includes under 200,000 clones, over 65% seen only once; the top ten take about 2%. Study-level points and caveats: The study designated 150 to 200 TCR beta chains cytomegalovirus-associated.

About this clone: No antigen is known for it.

The CDR3 consists of 16 residues. The germline gives CDR1 GTSNPN, CDR2 SVGIG (reference sequence). V lost 5 bases and J lost 0; bases outside the gene matches: 9. The chain recombines TRBV30 with TRBJ2-1; 8 nucleotides line up with TRBD2. Sequenced input: PBMCs. The origin of this receptor is a woman aged 25-40 years in good health and CMV-seronegative. The CDR3 region has the DNA TGTGCCTGGGATCCCCTCGGGACTAGCTCCTACAATGAGCAGTTCTTC. This gives the protein CAWDPLGTSSYNEQFF.